This note documents a single TCR beta chain sequence. Its antigen remains unidentified. This record comes from a study of radiotherapy plus CTLA-4 blockade in lung cancer. Assay: immunoSEQ multiplex PCR; the TCRdb copy retains only in-frame clones and omits some. The sample contains around 70,000 clones, 60% to 80% of which appear only once. The study's findings and limits: Researchers report tumor-derived TCR clones expanding in blood after radiotherapy plus ipilimumab.

The CDR3 consists of 14 residues. Per germline, CDR1 ENHRY and CDR2 SYGVKD. V gave up 4 bases and J gave up 3 bases; unmatched junction bases: 4. The source of this sequence is a human donor with non-small cell lung cancer whose response to radiotherapy plus ipilimumab could not be evaluated. Some clones in this sample may be carry-over from other donors' samples. Sequenced here: peripheral blood, sampled from a patient treated with radiotherapy plus ipilimumab. This chain links TRBV10-3 with TRBJ2-7; TRBD1 matches 9 bases. The CDR3 region is CAISGDRDNYEQYF. CDR3 DNA: TGTGCCATCAGTGGGGACAGGGATAACTACGAGCAGTACTTC.